This T cell receptor (beta chain) was obtained from a study of CD8 T cells in ankylosing spondylitis. Study findings and constraints: Relatively rare in peripheral blood, disease-linked clones were also CD8+. It appeared that ankylosing spondylitis blood was characterized by a TCR beta motif of several highly homologous variants. In the blood and synovial fluid of reactive arthritis, some motif variants had been previously reported. Reportedly, matched ankylosing spondylitis synovial fluid was significantly enriched for disease-linked clones.

The CDR3 consists of 13 residues. Per the germline V gene, CDR1 is MGHDK and CDR2 is SYGVNS. The V end was cut by 2 bases, the J end by 6 bases, with 9 bases between. About this clonotype: The antigen is unknown.

Quantitative 5'-RACE with molecular barcodes was used to make the TCR beta libraries. TCRdb re-derived calls from the 5' RACE reads in MiXCR, one entry per CDR3 protein. The sample consists of some 330,000 distinct CDR3 sequences, approximately 8.2% of them appearing once. Specimen: blood, either unsorted or a sorted T cell fraction (not recorded which). The gene calls are TRBV25-1 and TRBJ2-3; tentatively, D is TRBD1 (5 bases). This TCR was recovered from a male donor with ankylosing spondylitis. This chain's CDR3 is CASSEQGVDTQYF. The DNA for the CDR3 is TGTGCCAGCAGTGAACAAGGGGTCGATACGCAGTATTTT.